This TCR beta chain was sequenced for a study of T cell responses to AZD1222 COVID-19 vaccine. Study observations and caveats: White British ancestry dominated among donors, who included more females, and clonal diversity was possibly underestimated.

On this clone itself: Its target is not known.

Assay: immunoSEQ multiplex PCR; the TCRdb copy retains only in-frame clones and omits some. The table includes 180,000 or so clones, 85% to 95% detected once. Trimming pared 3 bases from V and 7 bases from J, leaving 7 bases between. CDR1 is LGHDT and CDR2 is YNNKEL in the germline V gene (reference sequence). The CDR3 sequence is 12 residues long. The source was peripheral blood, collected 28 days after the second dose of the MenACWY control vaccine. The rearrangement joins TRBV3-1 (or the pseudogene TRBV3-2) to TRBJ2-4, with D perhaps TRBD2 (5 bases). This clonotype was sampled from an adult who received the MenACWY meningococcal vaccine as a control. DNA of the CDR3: TGTGCCAGCAGCCAGTCGGGGAACATTCAGTACTTC. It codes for CASSQSGNIQYF.